Listed below are T cell receptor beta chains from one sample, sequenced in a study of blood T cell repertoires in COVID-19. Sequencing was performed with immunoSEQ multiplex PCR; in TCRdb, only in-frame clones are kept and a portion is missing. The sample carries 300,000 to 400,000 clones, 80% to 90% recorded once. The sample taken for sequencing was peripheral blood. These receptors were collected from a woman aged 45-60 years who had recovered from COVID-19. Both conserved end residues are part of each CDR3. Fields, in order: V gene, clone size, J gene, CDR3 protein. Clone size is not always given. Where it is, it says once, few, many or a class for expanded clones.

TRBV28	.	TRBJ2-7	CASSSTDGLSLYF
TRBV5-8	.	TRBJ1-2	CASSGRTRGGRGYTF
TRBV7-8	.	TRBJ1-1	CASSLVVNTEAFF
TRBV5-4	.	TRBJ1-6	CASSPGSQGVTPLHF
TRBV28	once	TRBJ1-2	CASSSGTAYGYTF
TRBV4-2	.	TRBJ2-3	CASSQVRGGQDTQYF
TRBV29-1	.	TRBJ2-2	CSDPRTSGSNRELFF
TRBV5-5	.	TRBJ2-5	CASSLIAGGQETQYF
TRBV11-2	.	TRBJ1-4	CASSPPGGATNEKLFF
TRBV19	.	TRBJ1-6	CAVSGDSYNSPLHF
TRBV19	.	TRBJ2-3	CASSVLGREGRDTQYF
TRBV7-9	.	TRBJ2-7	CASSPPGIRYEQYF
TRBV11-2	once	TRBJ1-2	CASSLETGGNYGYTF
TRBV7-2	.	TRBJ2-5	CASSLYGGIEETQYF
TRBV5-6	.	TRBJ1-1	CASSLGQWEAEAFF
TRBV30	.	TRBJ2-7	CAWSWGGRVEQYF
TRBV28	.	TRBJ2-1	CASRTAGAYNEQFF
TRBV6-2/TRBV6-3	few	TRBJ1-2	CASSYSNGGYYGYTF
TRBV21-1	.	TRBJ1-2	CASSTIQGPRRGYGYTF
TRBV25-1	once	TRBJ1-1	CASSESGGPWNTEAFF
TRBV14	.	TRBJ2-3	CASSPLRTDTQYF
TRBV4-3	.	TRBJ1-1	CASSQDRQAPEAFF
TRBV4-3	.	TRBJ1-3	CASSQDGNSGNTIYF
TRBV5-1	.	TRBJ1-1	CASSPDRVSTEAFF
TRBV27	.	TRBJ2-2	CASKKLANTGELFF
TRBV11-2	.	TRBJ2-7	CASSFSGGSGGEQYF
TRBV28	.	TRBJ1-1	CASSPPQGNTEAFF